This T cell receptor beta chain was recovered during a study of regulatory T cells in long-lasting Graves disease. Overall study findings and caveats: Only peripheral blood was studied, not thyroid tissue. TRBV28, TRBJ1-2 and TRBJ2-5 were segments that persistent disease favored.

Deletions cut 8 bases from V and 5 bases from J, with 10 bases between. The V gene's germline CDR1 is MDHEN and CDR2 SYDVKM. This CDR3 contains 12 residues. With iRepertoire HTBI primers and Arm-PCR of CDR3 regions, TCR beta libraries were built. TCRdb passed the multiplex PCR reads through MiXCR, listing each CDR3 protein once. This sample has roughly 520,000 distinct CDR3 sequences, with about 12% found just once. Specified time point: newly diagnosed GD, antithyroid drugs for less than 3 months. RNA extracted from PBMCs served as the sequencing template. This clonotype was counted only a few times. What it recognizes is unknown. These records were also assigned to another study, of T cells in Graves' hyperthyroidism and ophthalmopathy.

The chain uses TRBV28 and TRBJ1-5; the D gene is possibly TRBD1 (5 bases). This TCR was recovered from a woman younger than 45 with Graves disease. Sequences were derived from peripheral blood mononuclear cells (PBMCs), sampled at new diagnosis, from a patient treated with antithyroid drugs. This CDR3 reads CASLGGYQPQHF. CDR3 nucleotide sequence: TGTGCCAGCCTGGGGGGGTATCAGCCCCAGCATTTT.